One T cell receptor beta chain is described in this entry. This record belongs to a study of blood T cell repertoires in COVID-19. Study in general: Collection of acute and convalescent COVID-19 samples took place in the United States, Italy and Spain. Nucleic acid was either cDNA or gDNA, and it came from T cells, B-cell-depleted T cells, or PBMCs.

TCRdb keeps only in-frame clones here, not all; method: immunoSEQ multiplex PCR. There are tens of thousands of clones in the sample; 85% to 90% occur only once, and about 4.4% lies in the top ten. V shed 11 bases and J 10 bases; nucleotides not matched to a gene: 13. CDR1 and CDR2 (germline): MNHNS, SASEGT. The CDR3 sequence is 13 residues long. Sequenced: peripheral blood. The chain combines TRBV6-1 with TRBJ2-1, with TRBD1 matching over 8 bases. The origin of this receptor is a woman older than 75 with acute or convalescent COVID-19. CDR3 sequence: CAQGASAQGEQFF. Written as DNA, the CDR3 is TGTGCCCAGGGGGCTAGCGCCCAAGGGGAGCAGTTCTTC.